A single sample gave rise to the 31 T cell receptor beta chains below, sequenced in a study of T-cell reconstitution after alpha-beta-depleted transplantation in children. Unique molecular identifiers were used in preparing the TCRbeta library. TCRdb reprocessed the PCR reads via MiXCR and lists one record per CDR3 protein. The sample holds around 360,000 distinct CDR3 sequences, around 10% seen once. The sample in question was PBMCs from the stem cell graft donor, obtained from the stem cell graft. Every receptor here comes from a human donor who donated a stem cell graft to a child with acute lymphoblastic leukemia.

Many counts were recorded for this clonotype. The V and J genes are TRBV18 and TRBJ2-3; D remains ambiguous. The CDR3 is made up of 14 amino acids. V lost 2 bases and J 0 bases, leaving 6 bases between the germline ends. Germline CDR1 and CDR2: KGHSH and LQKENI. CDR3 amino acids: CASSPARSTDTQYF. The CDR3 bases are TGTGCCAGCTCACCAGCGCGGAGCACAGATACGCAGTATTTT.

At least ten counts were recorded for this clonotype. This chain connects TRBV4-1 to TRBJ2-1; no firm D call. Trimming shortened V by 0 bases and J by 12 bases, and 9 bases separated the two germline ends. CDR1 is MGHRA, CDR2 YSYEKL, per germline. This CDR3 comprises 12 residues. Written as DNA, the CDR3 is TGCGCCAGCAGCCAAGAGTCTTACGGGCAGTTCTTC. This translates into CASSQESYGQFF.

This clonotype was recorded many times. The chain uses TRBV6-2 or TRBV6-3 and TRBJ2-1; 13 bases line up with TRBD2. Germline V lookup: CDR1 MNHEY, CDR2 SVGEGT. CDR3 length equals 16 residues. The J segment lost 6 bases and the V segment lost 5 bases, leaving 7 bases of the junction unmatched. The CDR3 region is CASSKQGLAGINEQFF. CDR3 nucleotides: TGTGCCAGCAGTAAACAGGGACTAGCGGGAATCAATGAGCAGTTCTTC.

The gene calls are TRBV7-3 and TRBJ2-2; D unresolved. There are 15 residues in the CDR3. V was shortened by 4 bases and J by 0 bases, with 9 bases between the two germline ends. Germline V gene lookup returns CDR1 SGHTA and CDR2 FQGTGA. The CDR3 loop reads CASSSPAANTGELFF. The CDR3 bases are TGTGCCAGCAGCTCCCCGGCAGCGAACACCGGGGAGCTGTTTTTT.

This clonotype was seen more than once but under ten times. This CDR3 reads CSAPFRDRGFGANVLTF. CDR3 bases: TGCAGTGCTCCATTCCGGGACAGGGGTTTCGGGGCCAACGTCCTGACTTTC. The V call is TRBV20-1, the J call TRBJ2-6; TRBD1 matches at 10 bases. The junction had 11 bases not matched to a gene; V was cut back by 5 bases and J by 4 bases. Germline V CDR1 and CDR2: DFQATT, SNEGSKA (reference sequence). This CDR3 is built from 17 residues.

In its sample, this clonotype was seen a few times. The chain carries TRBV7-9 and TRBJ1-5; 9 positions agree with TRBD1. The junction had 5 bases not matched to a gene; V was cut back by 5 bases and J by 3 bases. There are 15 residues in the CDR3. The germline CDR1 and CDR2 sequences are SEHNR and FQNEAQ (reference sequence). The CDR3 DNA reads as TGTGCCAGCAGCGGGGGGACAGGGCACAATCAGCCCCAGCATTTT. This gives the protein CASSGGTGHNQPQHF.

This chain links TRBV12-3 or TRBV12-4 with TRBJ2-1; possibly TRBD2 for D (6 bases). This CDR3 spans 14 amino acids. Trimming took off 5 bases at V and 8 bases at J, with 16 bases between the two ends. CDR3 DNA: TGTGCCAGCAGTACGGGACTCCAGAGCCATGAGCAGTTCTTC. Translating gives CASSTGLQSHEQFF.

This clonotype occurred a few times. The rearrangement joins TRBV9 to TRBJ2-3, with 11 bases identical to TRBD1. This CDR3 is built from 15 residues. V lost 4 bases and J lost 4; bases outside the gene matches: 5. Germline V gene lookup returns CDR1 SGDLS and CDR2 YYNGEE. CDR3: CASSNPGQGADTQYF. CDR3 nucleotide sequence: TGTGCCAGCAGCAATCCGGGACAGGGGGCAGATACGCAGTATTTT.

This clonotype was observed at least ten times. This chain connects TRBV25-1 to TRBJ1-1, with TRBD1 identical over 9 bases. Germline CDR1 MGHDK, CDR2 SYGVNS. After removal of 4 bases from V and 8 bases from J, the junction contained 2 bases not matched to a gene. The CDR3 has 12 amino acids. The DNA for the CDR3 is TGTGCCAGCAGTGGACAGGGGGGAGAAGCTTTCTTT. It translates to CASSGQGGEAFF. Filled out from reference TRBV25-1 and TRBJ1-1, the complete variable domain reads EADIYQTPRYLVIGTGKKITLECSQTMGHDKMYWYQQDPGMELHLIHYSYGVNSTEKGDLSSESTVSRIRTEHFPLTLESARPSHTSQYLCASSGQGGEAFFGQGTRLTVV.

The rearrangement uses TRBV4-1 and TRBJ2-3; 8 nucleotides align to TRBD2. There are 21 residues in the CDR3. V lost 0 bases, J lost 3 bases, and 20 bases stayed unmatched. Germline CDR1 reads MGHRA; CDR2 reads YSYEKL. CDR3 sequence reads: CASSQDFTSGSWLGGTDTQYF. The CDR3, as DNA: TGCGCCAGCAGCCAAGATTTCACTAGCGGAAGTTGGCTCGGAGGGACAGATACGCAGTATTTT.

The rearrangement links TRBV20-1 to TRBJ2-1; tentative D call: TRBD2 (5 bases). V lost 3 bases to trimming and J lost 5 bases, with 11 bases between them. This CDR3 is built from 13 residues. Germline CDR1 DFQATT, CDR2 SNEGSKA (reference sequence). CDR3: CSARAGKDNEQFF. Written as DNA, the CDR3 is TGCAGTGCTAGGGCGGGCAAGGACAATGAGCAGTTCTTC.

This clonotype showed up many times. This chain uses TRBV20-1 with TRBJ2-1, with TRBD2 identical over 7 bases. The V and J ends lost 1 base and 3 bases, in that order; junction bases with no gene match: 6. The CDR3 loop spans 15 amino acids. Germline values: CDR1 DFQATT, CDR2 SNEGSKA (reference sequence). CDR3 DNA sequence: TGCAGTGCTAGAGTTACCAGCGGGAACTACAATGAGCAGTTCTTC. It translates to CSARVTSGNYNEQFF.

The rearrangement links TRBV9 to TRBJ2-2; TRBD1 matches at 8 bases. Trimming cost V 3 bases and J 4 bases; bases outside gene matches: 2. The CDR3 is 14 residues long. Germline CDR1 and CDR2: SGDLS and YYNGEE. As DNA, the CDR3 is TGTGCCAGCAGCGCCACAGGGGGCACCGGGGAGCTGTTTTTT. Translation: CASSATGGTGELFF. Based on the CDR3 plus reference TRBV9 and TRBJ2-2, the full variable domain is DSGVTQTPKHLITATGQRVTLRCSPRSGDLSVYWYQQSLDQGLQFLIQYYNGEERAKGNILERFSAQQFPDLHSELNLSSLELGDSALYFCASSATGGTGELFFGEGSRLTVL.

The chain couples TRBV20-1 to TRBJ2-1; 8 bases fit TRBD2. V trimming: 2 bases; J trimming: 3 bases; junction bases outside the gene matches: 9. This CDR3 region has 16 residues. The germline V gene has CDR1 DFQATT and CDR2 SNEGSKA (reference sequence). CDR3 bases: TGCAGTGCTAGACGGGCCGGGAGGGCCTTCTACAATGAGCAGTTCTTC. This codes for CSARRAGRAFYNEQFF.

This clonotype has just a few counts. This chain joins TRBV18 and TRBJ2-5, with TRBD2 identical over 9 bases. V lost 3 bases, J lost 4 bases, and 12 bases stayed unmatched. Germline V lookup: CDR1 KGHSH, CDR2 LQKENI. CDR3 length: 17 residues. CDR3 DNA: TGTGCCAGCTCACCCAACGTTCCGGGACTAGCCCCAGAGACCCAGTACTTC. Protein product: CASSPNVPGLAPETQYF.

Many counts were recorded for this clonotype. This chain uses TRBV15 with TRBJ2-5, with TRBD2 as a possible D gene (6 bases). V lost 5 bases, J lost 1 base, and 11 bases lay in between. CDR3 length equals 14 residues. Germline-derived CDR1 and CDR2 are LNHNV and YYDKDF (reference sequence). CDR3 sequence: CATSPGGIQETQYF. Written as DNA, the CDR3 is TGTGCCACCAGCCCCGGGGGTATCCAAGAGACCCAGTACTTC.

The V and J genes are TRBV19 and TRBJ2-1, with 8 bases lining up with TRBD2. The CDR3 sequence is 13 residues long. With V trimmed by 8 bases and J by 6 bases, 6 bases remained unmatched. From germline, CDR1 is LNHDA and CDR2 SQIVND (reference sequence). CDR3: CASSPAGANEQFF. The CDR3 DNA reads as TGTGCCAGTTCACCAGCGGGAGCCAATGAGCAGTTCTTC.

This clonotype was detected a few times. The chain couples TRBV7-6 to TRBJ2-5; D may be TRBD1 (8 bases). The V gene's germline CDR1 is SGHVS and CDR2 FNYEAQ. Deletions cut 5 bases from V and 5 bases from J, with 24 bases between. The CDR3 has 17 residues. CDR3 protein: CASSRGQGGPRWETQYF. In nucleotides, the CDR3 is TGTGCCAGCAGCCGTGGACAGGGAGGGCCACGGTGGGAGACCCAGTACTTC. Variable domain in full (rest from reference TRBV7-6 and TRBJ2-5): GAGVSQSPRYKVTKRGQDVALRCDPISGHVSLYWYRQALGQGPEFLTYFNYEAQQDKSGLPNDRFSAERPEGSISTLTIQRTEQRDSAMYRCASSRGQGGPRWETQYFGPGTRLLVL.

This clonotype was found many times. The rearrangement links TRBV7-8 to TRBJ2-3; 7 bases fit TRBD2. The CDR3 runs 15 residues. Germline loops: CDR1 SGHVS, CDR2 FQNEAQ. J lost 0 bases, V lost 6 bases, and 6 bases had no gene match. The CDR3 DNA reads TGTGCCAGCAGTCAGCGACTAGCCAGCACAGATACGCAGTATTTT. Translation: CASSQRLASTDTQYF.

V gene TRBV12-3 or TRBV12-4 combines with J gene TRBJ2-5; tentatively, D is TRBD2 (6 bases). There are 14 residues in the CDR3. V lost 6 bases and J lost 1, with 12 bases in between. CDR3 nucleotides: TGTGCCAGCAGCCGGACTAACCCCCAAGAGACCCAGTACTTC. The encoded protein is CASSRTNPQETQYF.

This clonotype was seen more than once but under ten times. The chain links TRBV7-9 to TRBJ2-1, with D uncertain. Germline V lookup: CDR1 SEHNR, CDR2 FQNEAQ (reference sequence). The V end lost 3 bases, the J end lost 3 bases, and 6 bases lay between the germline ends. This CDR3 has 13 amino acids. CDR3 sequence: CASSFLVYNEQFF. The CDR3 region has the DNA TGTGCCAGCAGCTTCCTAGTCTACAATGAGCAGTTCTTC.

The genes are TRBV4-1 and TRBJ2-7; the D gene is possibly TRBD1 (6 bases). Germline values: CDR1 MGHRA, CDR2 YSYEKL. Trimming took off 5 bases at V and 3 bases at J, with 17 bases between the two ends. The CDR3 is 15 residues long. As DNA, the CDR3 is TGCGCCAGCAGCGAAGGATGGGGGCATAACTACGAGCAGTACTTC. As protein: CASSEGWGHNYEQYF.

The rearrangement links TRBV4-1 to TRBJ2-1; no reliable D call. Germline CDR1 and CDR2: MGHRA and YSYEKL. Deletions cut 3 bases from V and 7 bases from J, with 7 bases between. There are 12 residues in the CDR3. The CDR3 nucleotides read TGCGCCAGCAGCCAGGCAGTGAATGAGCAGTTCTTC. Amino acids: CASSQAVNEQFF.

This rearrangement joins TRBV7-2 to TRBJ2-7; perhaps TRBD1 as D (5 bases). In germline, CDR1 is SGHTA, CDR2 FQGNSA. V was shortened by 1 base and J by 6 bases, with 16 bases between the two germline ends. This CDR3 is 15 amino acids long. The CDR3, as DNA: TGTGCCAGCAGCTTAGAGGGGTCTAGGAGAGGCGAGCAGTACTTC. Encoded protein: CASSLEGSRRGEQYF.

This clonotype has a handful of counts. The V and J genes are TRBV15 and TRBJ1-6; TRBD1 aligns across 8 bases. Looked up from germline, CDR1 is LNHNV and CDR2 is YYDKDF (reference sequence). With V trimmed by 0 bases and J by 11 bases, 6 bases remained unmatched. This CDR3 is built from 15 residues. The CDR3 loop reads CATSRDWTGPPPLHF. The DNA of the CDR3 is TGTGCCACCAGCAGAGACTGGACAGGGCCCCCACCCCTCCACTTT.

This clonotype was seen ten or more times. The chain links TRBV12-3 or TRBV12-4 to TRBJ2-4; 8 bases agree with TRBD1. Unmatched junction bases numbered 7, after V lost 7 bases and J lost 5 bases. The CDR3 runs to 14 residues. CDR3 region: CASTPRGRENIQYF. The CDR3 DNA reads as TGTGCCAGCACTCCCAGGGGGCGCGAAAACATTCAGTACTTC.

This clonotype showed up just a few times. The V and J genes are TRBV15 and TRBJ1-1; D gene ambiguous. This CDR3 spans 13 amino acids. The germline gives CDR1 LNHNV, CDR2 YYDKDF (reference sequence). Trimming removed 2 bases from V and 3 bases from J, with 7 bases in between. CDR3 DNA sequence: TGTGCCACCAGCAGACAGAGGGACACTGAAGCTTTCTTT. This translates into CATSRQRDTEAFF.

This clonotype was counted ten times or more. The rearrangement joins TRBV5-1 to TRBJ1-1; no reliable D call. Trimming removed 4 bases from V and 1 base from J, with 8 bases in between. The CDR3 is made up of 13 amino acids. Germline V lookup: CDR1 SGHRS, CDR2 YFSETQ. The CDR3 sequence is CASSTKGNTEAFF. The CDR3, as DNA: TGCGCCAGCAGCACCAAGGGGAACACTGAAGCTTTCTTT.

The table lists this clonotype with many counts. V is TRBV6-2 or TRBV6-3 and J is TRBJ2-1; D remains unclear. The germline V and J ends were trimmed by 4 bases and 12 bases, with 13 bases remaining between them. Germline V lookup: CDR1 MNHEY, CDR2 SVGEGT. This CDR3 has 12 amino acids. CDR3 residues: CASSSLGPGQFF. CDR3 in DNA: TGTGCCAGCAGTTCGCTAGGTCCTGGGCAGTTCTTC.

The rearrangement uses TRBV4-1 and TRBJ1-1; the match to TRBD1 covers 8 bases. Per germline, CDR1 MGHRA and CDR2 YSYEKL. The CDR3 spans 15 residues. The V segment lost 2 bases and the J segment 6 bases; nucleotides outside the gene matches: 8. The CDR3 is CASSQITGGKPEAFF. As DNA, the CDR3 is TGCGCCAGCAGCCAAATTACAGGGGGAAAACCTGAAGCTTTCTTT.

This clonotype was found many times. The gene calls are TRBV29-1 and TRBJ1-5; D ambiguous. The CDR3 covers 11 residues. The germline V and J ends were trimmed by 3 bases and 6 bases, with 6 bases remaining between them. The germline gives CDR1 SQVTM, CDR2 ANQGSEA. CDR3 in DNA: TGCAGCGTTGATCGGGGTCAGCCCCAGCATTTT. It is translated as CSVDRGQPQHF. Combining the CDR3 with reference TRBV29-1 and TRBJ1-5 gives the whole variable domain SAVISQKPSRDICQRGTSLTIQCQVDSQVTMMFWYRQQPGQSLTLIATANQGSEATYESGFVIDKFPISRPNLTFSTLTVSNMSPEDSSIYLCSVDRGQPQHFGDGTRLSIL.